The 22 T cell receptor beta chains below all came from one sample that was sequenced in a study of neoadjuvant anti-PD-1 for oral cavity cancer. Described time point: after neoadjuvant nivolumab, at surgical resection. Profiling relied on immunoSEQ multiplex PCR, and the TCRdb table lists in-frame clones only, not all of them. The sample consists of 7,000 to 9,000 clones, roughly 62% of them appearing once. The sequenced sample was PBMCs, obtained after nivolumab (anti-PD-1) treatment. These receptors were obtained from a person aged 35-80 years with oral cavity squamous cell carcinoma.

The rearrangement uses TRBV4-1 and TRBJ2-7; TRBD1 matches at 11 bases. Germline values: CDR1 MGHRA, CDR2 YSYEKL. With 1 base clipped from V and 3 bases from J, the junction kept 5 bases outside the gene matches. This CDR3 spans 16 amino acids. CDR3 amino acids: CASSQGVGQGDYEQYF. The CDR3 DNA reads TGCGCCAGCAGCCAAGGGGTGGGACAGGGGGACTACGAGCAGTACTTC.

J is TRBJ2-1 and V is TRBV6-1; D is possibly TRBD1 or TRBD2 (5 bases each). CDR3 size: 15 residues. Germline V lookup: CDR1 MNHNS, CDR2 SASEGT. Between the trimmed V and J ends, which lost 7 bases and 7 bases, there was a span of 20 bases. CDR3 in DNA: TGTGCCAGCACCGAGGGGTTTTTGCATAGAAATGAGCAGTTCTTC. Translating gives CASTEGFLHRNEQFF.

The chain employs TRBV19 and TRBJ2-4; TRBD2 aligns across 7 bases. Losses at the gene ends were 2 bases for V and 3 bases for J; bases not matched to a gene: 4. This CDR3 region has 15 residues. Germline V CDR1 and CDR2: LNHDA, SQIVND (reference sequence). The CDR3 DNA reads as TGTGCCAGTAGTATAAATCCGGGGGGCAAAAACATTCAGTACTTC. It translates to CASSINPGGKNIQYF. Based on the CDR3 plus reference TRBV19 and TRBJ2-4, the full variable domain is DGGITQSPKYLFRKEGQNVTLSCEQNLNHDAMYWYRQDPGQGLRLIYYSQIVNDFQKGDIAEGYSVSREKKESFPLTVTSAQKNPTAFYLCASSINPGGKNIQYFGAGTRLSVL.

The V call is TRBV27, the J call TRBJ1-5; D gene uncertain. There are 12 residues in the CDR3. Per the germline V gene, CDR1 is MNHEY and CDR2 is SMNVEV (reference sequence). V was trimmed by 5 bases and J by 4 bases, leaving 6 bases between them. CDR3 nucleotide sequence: TGTGCCAGCAGTCCACCGAATCAGCCCCAGCATTTT. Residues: CASSPPNQPQHF.

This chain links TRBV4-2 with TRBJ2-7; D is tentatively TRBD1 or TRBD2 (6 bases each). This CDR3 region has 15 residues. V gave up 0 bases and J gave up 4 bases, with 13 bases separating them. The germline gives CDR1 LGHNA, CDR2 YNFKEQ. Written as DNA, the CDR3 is TGTGCCAGCAGCCAAGATTTACGGGGGCAGTACGAGCAGTACTTC. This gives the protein CASSQDLRGQYEQYF.

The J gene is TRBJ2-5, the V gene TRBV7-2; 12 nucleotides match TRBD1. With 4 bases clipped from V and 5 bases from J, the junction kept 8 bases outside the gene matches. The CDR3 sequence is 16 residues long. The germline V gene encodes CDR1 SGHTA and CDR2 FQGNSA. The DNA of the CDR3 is TGTGCCAGCAGCTCCGGGACAGGGGGCCGTATGGAGACCCAGTACTTC. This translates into CASSSGTGGRMETQYF.

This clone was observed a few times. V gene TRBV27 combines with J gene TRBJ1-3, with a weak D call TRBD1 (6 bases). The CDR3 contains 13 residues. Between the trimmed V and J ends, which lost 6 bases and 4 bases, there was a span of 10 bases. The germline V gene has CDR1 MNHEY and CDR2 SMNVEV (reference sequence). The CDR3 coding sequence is TGTGCCAGCAGAGGGGGATTAGGAAACACCATATATTTT. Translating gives CASRGGLGNTIYF.

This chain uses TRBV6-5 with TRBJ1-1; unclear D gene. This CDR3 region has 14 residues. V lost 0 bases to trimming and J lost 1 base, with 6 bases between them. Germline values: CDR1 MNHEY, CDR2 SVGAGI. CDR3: CASSYSTGNTEAFF. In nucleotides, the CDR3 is TGTGCCAGCAGTTACTCGACGGGGAACACTGAAGCTTTCTTT.

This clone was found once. The CDR3 DNA reads TGTGCCAGCAGTTTGGAGCTAGGGGCTACCGGGGAGCTGTTTTTT. Translated, it gives CASSLELGATGELFF. This rearrangement joins TRBV27 to TRBJ2-2, with TRBD1 as a possible D gene (5 bases). Looked up from germline, CDR1 is MNHEY and CDR2 is SMNVEV (reference sequence). Trimming took 3 bases from V and 5 from J, leaving 13 bases between them. There are 15 residues in the CDR3.

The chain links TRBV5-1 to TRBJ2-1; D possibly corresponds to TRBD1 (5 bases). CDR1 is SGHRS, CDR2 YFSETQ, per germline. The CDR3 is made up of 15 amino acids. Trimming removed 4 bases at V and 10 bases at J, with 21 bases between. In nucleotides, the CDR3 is TGCGCCAGCAGCGCAGGGAATCGCGGAGATGGGGAGCAGTTCTTC. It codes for CASSAGNRGDGEQFF.

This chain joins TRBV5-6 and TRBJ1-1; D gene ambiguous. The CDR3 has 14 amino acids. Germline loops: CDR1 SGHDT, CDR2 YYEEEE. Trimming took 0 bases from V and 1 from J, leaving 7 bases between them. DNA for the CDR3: TGTGCCAGCAGCTTGGTTAGACCGAACACTGAAGCTTTCTTT. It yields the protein CASSLVRPNTEAFF.

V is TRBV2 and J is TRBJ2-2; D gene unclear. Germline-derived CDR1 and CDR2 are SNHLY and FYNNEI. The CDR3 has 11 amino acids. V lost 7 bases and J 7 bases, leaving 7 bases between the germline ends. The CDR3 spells CASTRIGELFF. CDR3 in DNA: TGTGCCAGCACCCGTATCGGGGAGCTGTTTTTT.

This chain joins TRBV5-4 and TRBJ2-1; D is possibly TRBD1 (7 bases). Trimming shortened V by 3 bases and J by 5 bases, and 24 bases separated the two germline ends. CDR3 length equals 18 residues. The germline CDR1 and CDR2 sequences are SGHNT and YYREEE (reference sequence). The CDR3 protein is CASSSRGWRQGFDNEQFF. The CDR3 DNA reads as TGTGCCAGCAGCTCTCGGGGGTGGCGACAGGGATTCGACAATGAGCAGTTCTTC.

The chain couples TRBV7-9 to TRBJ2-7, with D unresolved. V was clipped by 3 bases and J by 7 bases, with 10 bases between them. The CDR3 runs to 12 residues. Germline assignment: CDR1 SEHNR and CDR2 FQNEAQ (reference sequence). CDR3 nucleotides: TGTGCCAGCAGCTTTGAATGGGGAGAGCAGTACTTC. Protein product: CASSFEWGEQYF.

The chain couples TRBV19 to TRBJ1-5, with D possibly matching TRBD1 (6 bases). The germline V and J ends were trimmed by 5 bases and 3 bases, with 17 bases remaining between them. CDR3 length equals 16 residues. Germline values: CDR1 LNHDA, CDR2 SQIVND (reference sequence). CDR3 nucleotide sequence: TGTGCCAGTAGTTGGGGGGGGGCAGCTAACAATCAGCCCCAGCATTTT. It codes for CASSWGGAANNQPQHF.

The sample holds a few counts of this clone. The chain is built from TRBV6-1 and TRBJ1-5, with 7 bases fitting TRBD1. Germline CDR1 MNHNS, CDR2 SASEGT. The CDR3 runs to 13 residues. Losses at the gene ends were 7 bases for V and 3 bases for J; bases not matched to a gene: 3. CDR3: CASNDRANQPQHF. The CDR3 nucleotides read TGTGCCAGCAACGACAGGGCCAATCAGCCCCAGCATTTT.

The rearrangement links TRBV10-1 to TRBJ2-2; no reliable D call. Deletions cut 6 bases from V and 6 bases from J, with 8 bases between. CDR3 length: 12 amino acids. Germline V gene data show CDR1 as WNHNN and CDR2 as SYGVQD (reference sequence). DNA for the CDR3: TGCGCCAGCAGCCGTGGCCCCGGGGAGCTGTTTTTT. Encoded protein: CASSRGPGELFF.

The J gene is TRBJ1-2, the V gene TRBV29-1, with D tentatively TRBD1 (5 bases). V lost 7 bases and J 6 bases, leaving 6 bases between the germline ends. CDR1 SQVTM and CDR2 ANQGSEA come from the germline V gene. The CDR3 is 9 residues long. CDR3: CSGGHGYTF. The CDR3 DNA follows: TGCAGCGGGGGCCATGGCTACACCTTC.

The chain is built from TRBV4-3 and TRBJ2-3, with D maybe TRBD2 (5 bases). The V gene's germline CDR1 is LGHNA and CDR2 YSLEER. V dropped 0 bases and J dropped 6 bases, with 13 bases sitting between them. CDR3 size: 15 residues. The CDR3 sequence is CASSQETGSRDTQYF. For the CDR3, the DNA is TGCGCCAGCAGCCAAGAAACGGGGAGCCGGGATACGCAGTATTTT.

The CDR3 loop is CASSLARGGLDTQYF. The CDR3 DNA sequence: TGTGCCAGCAGCTTAGCAAGGGGGGGTTTAGATACGCAGTATTTT. The chain links TRBV7-8 to TRBJ2-3; weak D call: TRBD2 (7 bases). Trimming took off 0 bases at V and 5 bases at J, with 12 bases between the two ends. CDR1 is SGHVS and CDR2 is FQNEAQ in the germline V gene. CDR3 length equals 15 residues.

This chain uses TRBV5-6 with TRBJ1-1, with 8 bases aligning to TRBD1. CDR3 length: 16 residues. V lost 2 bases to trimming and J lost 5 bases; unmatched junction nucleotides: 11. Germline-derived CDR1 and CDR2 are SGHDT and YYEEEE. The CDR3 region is CASSLWDRPSGTEAFF. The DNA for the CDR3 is TGTGCCAGCAGCTTATGGGACAGGCCCAGCGGTACTGAAGCTTTCTTT.

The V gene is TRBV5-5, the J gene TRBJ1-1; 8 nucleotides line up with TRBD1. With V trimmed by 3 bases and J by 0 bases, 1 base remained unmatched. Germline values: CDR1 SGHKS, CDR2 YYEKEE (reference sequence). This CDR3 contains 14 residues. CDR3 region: CASSWDRLNTEAFF. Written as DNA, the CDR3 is TGTGCCAGCAGCTGGGACAGGCTGAACACTGAAGCTTTCTTT. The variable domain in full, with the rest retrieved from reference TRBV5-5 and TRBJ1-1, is DAGVTQSPTHLIKTRGQQVTLRCSPISGHKSVSWYQQVLGQGPQFIFQYYEKEERGRGNFPDRFSARQFPNYSSELNVNALLLGDSALYLCASSWDRLNTEAFFGQGTRLTVV.